These 21 T cell receptor beta chains came from one sample sequenced in a study of cytomegalovirus exposure and HLA in healthy donors. 60 Vbeta and 13 Jbeta primers were used in PCR. Some clones are missing from TCRdb's copy, which holds only in-frame ones; the method was immunoSEQ multiplex PCR. Of fewer than 250,000 clones detected, about 80% appear once; the ten largest clones hold roughly 1.9%. Sequencing input: PBMCs. These receptors all stem from a male donor in good health and CMV-seronegative.

The rearrangement links TRBV7-6 to TRBJ2-5, with a weak D call TRBD1 (6 bases). Trimming left V 1 base short and J 1 base short, with 13 bases between. This CDR3 contains 16 residues. Germline V gene data show CDR1 as SGHVS and CDR2 as FNYEAQ. CDR3 region: CASSLGRLGGQETQYF. In DNA form, the CDR3 reads TGTGCCAGCAGCTTAGGGAGGTTAGGGGGCCAAGAGACCCAGTACTTC.

The chain employs TRBV29-1 and TRBJ2-1; TRBD2 matches 12 bases. V lost 7 bases and J lost 6; bases outside the gene matches: 1. The germline V gene encodes CDR1 SQVTM and CDR2 ANQGSEA. CDR3 length: 12 amino acids. In DNA form, the CDR3 reads TGCAGCGAGGGACTAGCGGGCAATGAGCAGTTCTTC. This translates into CSEGLAGNEQFF.

The genes are TRBV14 and TRBJ2-7, with D possibly TRBD2 on 8 matching bases. V was shortened by 8 bases and J by 0 bases, with 20 bases between the two germline ends. The V gene's germline CDR1 is SGHDN and CDR2 FVKESK. The CDR3 sequence is 16 residues long. This CDR3 reads CASSHIAGQSSYEQYF. CDR3 in DNA: TGTGCCAGCTCCCATATAGCGGGACAGAGCTCCTACGAGCAGTACTTC.

This rearrangement joins TRBV7-8 to TRBJ2-7; TRBD1 aligns across 9 bases. V was clipped by 5 bases and J by 5 bases; unmatched bases: 10. This CDR3 has 15 residues. Germline values: CDR1 SGHVS, CDR2 FQNEAQ. CDR3 nucleotides: TGTGCCAGCAGCCCAACCGGGACAGGGATCCACGAGCAGTACTTC. Translated: CASSPTGTGIHEQYF.

There are a few counts of this clone. V and J are TRBV2 and TRBJ1-1, with a possible D match to TRBD1 (6 bases). Germline V gene data show CDR1 as SNHLY and CDR2 as FYNNEI. The CDR3 totals 14 residues. Trimming pared 6 bases from V and 4 bases from J, leaving 15 bases between. This chain's CDR3 is CASSIQGPSTEAFF. CDR3 in DNA: TGTGCCAGCAGCATACAGGGTCCGAGCACTGAAGCTTTCTTT.

In this sample, this clone turned up once. CDR3 DNA sequence: TGTGCCAGCAGCGTCCGGACAGGGGGCACAGATACGCAGTATTTT. It codes for CASSVRTGGTDTQYF. The chain carries TRBV13 and TRBJ2-3, with 9 bases aligning to TRBD1. The CDR3 runs 15 residues. The germline V gene encodes CDR1 PRHDT and CDR2 FYEKMQ (reference sequence). V gave up 5 bases and J gave up 1 base; unmatched junction bases: 4.

This clone appeared once. The V gene is TRBV6-6, the J gene TRBJ2-4; weak D call: TRBD1 (5 bases). This CDR3 region has 15 residues. With 6 bases removed from V and 3 bases from J, the gap between germline ends came to 15 bases. The V gene's germline CDR1 is MNHNY and CDR2 SVGAGI (reference sequence). CDR3 nucleotide sequence: TGTGCCAGCAGGATAGGGGCCAGCGACAAAAACATTCAGTACTTC. Amino acids: CASRIGASDKNIQYF.

Comment on this clone: The identical CDR3 is also encoded by other nucleotide sequences in the sample. J is TRBJ1-5 and V is TRBV27, with D tentatively TRBD1 (5 bases). This CDR3 spans 14 amino acids. V was trimmed by 0 bases and J by 2 bases, leaving 5 bases between them. In germline, CDR1 is MNHEY, CDR2 SMNVEV (reference sequence). This chain's CDR3 is CASSLSRGNQPQHF. CDR3 sequence (DNA): TGTGCCAGCAGTTTATCCAGGGGCAATCAGCCCCAGCATTTT.

This clone has a handful of counts. CDR3 sequence reads: CSVDEIGTGFTF. The CDR3 nucleotides are TGCAGCGTTGACGAGATCGGGACAGGGTTCACCTTC. The chain carries TRBV29-1 and TRBJ1-2, with 9 bases aligning to TRBD1. With 3 bases clipped from V and 13 bases from J, the junction kept 9 bases outside the gene matches. The V gene's germline CDR1 is SQVTM and CDR2 ANQGSEA. There are 12 residues in the CDR3.

In this sample, this clone turned up a few times. This chain connects TRBV19 to TRBJ1-4, with D possibly matching TRBD1 (5 bases). CDR3 length equals 14 residues. Trimming removed 6 bases at V and 6 bases at J, with 14 bases between. Per germline, CDR1 LNHDA and CDR2 SQIVND (reference sequence). CDR3 sequence reads: CASRPDRSYEKLFF. In nucleotides, the CDR3 is TGTGCCAGTAGACCTGACAGATCTTATGAAAAACTGTTTTTT.

The chain combines TRBV13 with TRBJ2-1; D not certain. Germline CDR1 reads PRHDT; CDR2 reads FYEKMQ (reference sequence). Trimming removed 5 bases at V and 6 bases at J, with 20 bases between. The CDR3 runs 16 residues. CDR3 protein: CASSRKFGARSNEQFF. DNA for the CDR3: TGTGCCAGCAGCCGTAAGTTCGGTGCGCGTAGCAATGAGCAGTTCTTC.

This rearrangement joins TRBV23-1 to TRBJ1-4; weak D call: TRBD1 (5 bases). TRBV23-1 is placed among ORFs of uncertain function. The CDR3 totals 16 residues. Deletions cut 0 bases from V and 2 bases from J, with 10 bases between. Here the CDR3 reads CASSQSWRGTNEKLFF. The CDR3 nucleotides read TGCGCCAGCAGTCAATCGTGGAGGGGCACTAATGAAAAACTGTTTTTT.

This sequence joins TRBV7-9 and TRBJ2-1, with TRBD2 matching over 9 bases. The CDR3 runs to 15 residues. Germline CDR1 reads SEHNR; CDR2 reads FQNEAQ (reference sequence). Germline trimming cut 5 bases from V and 9 bases from J; bases unmatched to any gene: 11. In DNA form, the CDR3 reads TGTGCCAGCAGCCCAGGCGGCGGGGGGGCAGGTGAGCAGTTCTTC. It encodes CASSPGGGGAGEQFF.

This chain links TRBV5-4 with TRBJ1-2; the D gene is possibly TRBD1 (6 bases). CDR3 length equals 15 residues. In germline, CDR1 is SGHNT, CDR2 YYREEE (reference sequence). V was cut by 4 bases and J by 3 bases, with 16 bases left in between. This CDR3 is CASSHQQGGDYGYTF. The CDR3 DNA follows: TGTGCCAGCAGCCACCAACAGGGTGGGGACTATGGCTACACCTTC.

The gene calls are TRBV2 and TRBJ2-7; D gene uncertain. Trimming took off 8 bases at V and 3 bases at J, with 14 bases between the two ends. The CDR3 spans 13 residues. CDR1 and CDR2 (germline): SNHLY, FYNNEI. The CDR3 DNA reads as TGTGCCAGCCGCGAAGGGCCCAGCTACGAGCAGTACTTC. This translates into CASREGPSYEQYF.

The CDR3 spells CASSRLDRSHEQYF. CDR3 coding DNA: TGTGCCAGCTCACGTCTGGACAGGTCCCACGAGCAGTACTTC. The chain couples TRBV18 to TRBJ2-7, with 7 bases fitting TRBD1. The CDR3 loop spans 14 amino acids. Germline V lookup: CDR1 KGHSH, CDR2 LQKENI. Trimming removed 4 bases from V and 5 bases from J; junction bases left unmatched: 8.

The rearrangement joins TRBV28 to TRBJ2-5; 8 bases are shared with TRBD1. J was trimmed by 6 bases and V by 5 bases; bases with no gene match: 2. This CDR3 contains 12 residues. The germline V gene encodes CDR1 MDHEN and CDR2 SYDVKM. The CDR3 loop reads CASSQGAKTQYF. The CDR3 nucleotides are TGTGCCAGCAGTCAGGGGGCGAAGACCCAGTACTTC.

This chain connects TRBV27 to TRBJ2-5; the match to TRBD2 covers 11 bases. The trim removed 6 bases at V and 5 bases at J, leaving 8 bases unmatched. Germline assignment: CDR1 MNHEY and CDR2 SMNVEV (reference sequence). The CDR3 runs 15 residues. The CDR3 nucleotides read TGTGCCAGCAGCCTGACTAGCGGGGTAAGGGAGACCCAGTACTTC. Translating gives CASSLTSGVRETQYF.

The chain joins TRBV11-2 to TRBJ1-5, with 10 bases identical to TRBD1. Unmatched junction bases numbered 11, after V lost 1 base and J lost 5 bases. CDR1 and CDR2 (germline): SGHAT, FQNNGV. The CDR3 is 18 residues long. The CDR3 coding sequence is TGTGCCAGCAGCTTAGGTACAGTGGGACAGGGGTATCATCAGCCCCAGCATTTT. Its protein is CASSLGTVGQGYHQPQHF.

The chain couples TRBV27 to TRBJ1-3; no clear D gene. Trimming removed 5 bases from V and 0 bases from J, with 14 bases in between. Germline CDR1 is MNHEY and CDR2 is SMNVEV (reference sequence). The CDR3 consists of 16 residues. The CDR3 is CASSLTPDNSGNTIYF. As DNA, the CDR3 is TGTGCCAGCAGTCTGACCCCCGACAACTCTGGAAACACCATATATTTT.

The CDR3 protein is CASSIRSGGGITDTQYF. The CDR3 nucleotides are TGTGCCAGTAGTATAAGGTCAGGGGGCGGTATCACAGATACGCAGTATTTT. The chain joins TRBV19 to TRBJ2-3, with 8 bases that match TRBD1. Germline V lookup: CDR1 LNHDA, CDR2 SQIVND (reference sequence). With V trimmed by 2 bases and J by 2 bases, 9 bases remained unmatched. The CDR3 consists of 17 residues.